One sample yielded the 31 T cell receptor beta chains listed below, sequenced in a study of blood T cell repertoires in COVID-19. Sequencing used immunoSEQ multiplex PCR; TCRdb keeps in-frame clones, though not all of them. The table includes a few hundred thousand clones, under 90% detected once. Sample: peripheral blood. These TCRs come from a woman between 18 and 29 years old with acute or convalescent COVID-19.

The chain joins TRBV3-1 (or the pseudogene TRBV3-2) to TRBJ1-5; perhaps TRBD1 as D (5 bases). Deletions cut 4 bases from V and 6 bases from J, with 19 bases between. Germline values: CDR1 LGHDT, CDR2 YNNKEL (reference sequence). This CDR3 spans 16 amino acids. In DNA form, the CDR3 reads TGTGCCAGCAGCCTCGGACCGCCAGGGTGGGGTCAGCCCCAGCATTTT. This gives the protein CASSLGPPGWGQPQHF.

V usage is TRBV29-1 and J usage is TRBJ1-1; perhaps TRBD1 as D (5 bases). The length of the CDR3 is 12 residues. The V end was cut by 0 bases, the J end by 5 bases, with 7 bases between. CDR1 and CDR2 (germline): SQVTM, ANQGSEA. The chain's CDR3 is CSVEEGGTEAFF. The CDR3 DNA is TGCAGCGTTGAAGAGGGGGGGACTGAAGCTTTCTTT.

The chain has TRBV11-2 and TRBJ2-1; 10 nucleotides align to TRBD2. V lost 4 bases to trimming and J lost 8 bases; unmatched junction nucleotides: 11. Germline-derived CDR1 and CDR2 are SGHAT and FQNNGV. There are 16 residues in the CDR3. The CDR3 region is CASSSSASGSRDEQFF. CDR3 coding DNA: TGTGCCAGCAGCTCCTCGGCTAGCGGGAGTAGGGATGAGCAGTTCTTC. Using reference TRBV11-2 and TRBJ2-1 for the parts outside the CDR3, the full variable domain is EAGVAQSPRYKIIEKRQSVAFWCNPISGHATLYWYQQILGQGPKLLIQFQNNGVVDDSQLPKDRFSAERLKGVDSTLKIQPAKLEDSAVYLCASSSSASGSRDEQFFGPGTRLTVL.

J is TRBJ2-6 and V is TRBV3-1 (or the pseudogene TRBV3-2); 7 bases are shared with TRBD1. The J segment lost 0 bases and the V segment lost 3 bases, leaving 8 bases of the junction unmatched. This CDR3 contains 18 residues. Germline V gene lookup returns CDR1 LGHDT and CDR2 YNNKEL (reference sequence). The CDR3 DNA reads TGTGCCAGCAGCCATCTGGACAGGAGTATCTCTGGGGCCAACGTCCTGACTTTC. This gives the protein CASSHLDRSISGANVLTF.

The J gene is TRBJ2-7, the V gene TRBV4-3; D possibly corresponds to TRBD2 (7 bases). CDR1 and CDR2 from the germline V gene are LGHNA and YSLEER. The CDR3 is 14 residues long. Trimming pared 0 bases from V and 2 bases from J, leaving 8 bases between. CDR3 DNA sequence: TGCGCCAGCAGCCAAGAAGGGGGGGCCTACGAGCAGTACTTC. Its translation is CASSQEGGAYEQYF.

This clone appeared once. In DNA form, the CDR3 reads TGTGCCAGCACCCAGACTAGCGGGGGGACGTGGTACTTC. Its translation: CASTQTSGGTWYF. The chain couples TRBV12-3 or TRBV12-4 to TRBJ2-5; TRBD2 matches 13 bases. The V gene end was trimmed by 7 bases and the J gene end by 13 bases; junction bases not matched to a gene: 9. CDR3 length: 13 amino acids.

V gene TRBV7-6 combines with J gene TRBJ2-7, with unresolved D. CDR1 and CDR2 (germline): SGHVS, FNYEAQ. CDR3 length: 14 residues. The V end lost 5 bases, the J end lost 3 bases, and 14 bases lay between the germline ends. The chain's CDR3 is CASSLTATYYEQYF. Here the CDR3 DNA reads TGTGCCAGCAGCCTTACAGCTACTTACTACGAGCAGTACTTC.

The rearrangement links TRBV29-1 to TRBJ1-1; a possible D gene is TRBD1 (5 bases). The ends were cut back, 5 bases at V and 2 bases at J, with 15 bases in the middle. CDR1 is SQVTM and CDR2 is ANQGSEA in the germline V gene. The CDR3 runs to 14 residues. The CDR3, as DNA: TGCAGCGTTAATATAAGGACAACCAACACTGAAGCTTTCTTT. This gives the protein CSVNIRTTNTEAFF.

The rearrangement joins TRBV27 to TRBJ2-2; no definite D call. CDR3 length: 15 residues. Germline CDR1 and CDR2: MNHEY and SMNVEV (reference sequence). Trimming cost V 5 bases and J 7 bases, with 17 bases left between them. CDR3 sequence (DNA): TGTGCCAGCAGTCCCAGCATATTAGGCGGCGGGGAGCTGTTTTTT. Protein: CASSPSILGGGELFF.

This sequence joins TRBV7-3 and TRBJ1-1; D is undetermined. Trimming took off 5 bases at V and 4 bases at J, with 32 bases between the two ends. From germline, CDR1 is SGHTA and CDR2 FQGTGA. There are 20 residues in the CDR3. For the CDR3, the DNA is TGTGCCAGCAGCCACCCAGGATCGCGTTTCGGCGGGGATTTGGGCACTGAAGCTTTCTTT. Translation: CASSHPGSRFGGDLGTEAFF.

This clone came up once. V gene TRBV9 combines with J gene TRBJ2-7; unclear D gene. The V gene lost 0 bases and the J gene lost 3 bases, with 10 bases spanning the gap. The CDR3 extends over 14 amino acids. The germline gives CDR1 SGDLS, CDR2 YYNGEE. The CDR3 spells CASSVATGNYEQYF. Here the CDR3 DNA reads TGTGCCAGCAGCGTAGCTACGGGTAACTACGAGCAGTACTTC.

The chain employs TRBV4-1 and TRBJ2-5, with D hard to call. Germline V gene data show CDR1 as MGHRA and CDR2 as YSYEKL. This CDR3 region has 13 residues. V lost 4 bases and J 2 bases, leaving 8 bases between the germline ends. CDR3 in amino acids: CASSRSRQETQYF. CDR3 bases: TGCGCCAGCAGCCGGTCGCGGCAAGAGACCCAGTACTTC.

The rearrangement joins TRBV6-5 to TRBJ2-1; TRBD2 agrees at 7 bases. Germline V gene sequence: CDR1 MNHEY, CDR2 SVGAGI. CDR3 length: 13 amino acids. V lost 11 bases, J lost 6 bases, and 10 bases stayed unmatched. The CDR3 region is CAGDYSLGNEQFF. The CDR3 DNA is TGTGCCGGGGACTACTCTCTTGGCAATGAGCAGTTCTTC.

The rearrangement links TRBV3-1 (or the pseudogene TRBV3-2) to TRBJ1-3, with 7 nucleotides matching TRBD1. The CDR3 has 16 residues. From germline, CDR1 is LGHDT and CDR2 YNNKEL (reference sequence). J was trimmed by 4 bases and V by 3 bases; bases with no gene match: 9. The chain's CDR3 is CASSHAQGWEGNTIYF. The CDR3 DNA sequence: TGTGCCAGCAGCCATGCACAGGGGTGGGAAGGAAACACCATATATTTT.

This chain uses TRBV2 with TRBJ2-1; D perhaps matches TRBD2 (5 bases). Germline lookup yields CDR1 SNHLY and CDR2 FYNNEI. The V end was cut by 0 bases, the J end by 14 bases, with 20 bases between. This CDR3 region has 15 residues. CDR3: CASSEALPGLAAEFF. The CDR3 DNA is TGTGCCAGCAGTGAAGCGCTTCCCGGGCTAGCCGCCGAGTTCTTC.

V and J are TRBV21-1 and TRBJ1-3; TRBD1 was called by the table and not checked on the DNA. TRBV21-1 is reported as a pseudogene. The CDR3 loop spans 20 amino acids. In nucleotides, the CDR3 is TGTGCCAGCAGCAAGTTTTTGGACAGCCTACAAATTTACTCTGGAAACACCATATATTTT. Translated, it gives CASSKFLDSLQIYSGNTIYF.

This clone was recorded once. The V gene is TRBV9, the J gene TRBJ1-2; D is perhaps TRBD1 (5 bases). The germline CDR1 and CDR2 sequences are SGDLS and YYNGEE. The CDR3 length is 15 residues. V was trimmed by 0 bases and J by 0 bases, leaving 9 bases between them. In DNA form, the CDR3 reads TGTGCCAGCAGCGTAGGGGGCTTAGCTAACTATGGCTACACCTTC. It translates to CASSVGGLANYGYTF.

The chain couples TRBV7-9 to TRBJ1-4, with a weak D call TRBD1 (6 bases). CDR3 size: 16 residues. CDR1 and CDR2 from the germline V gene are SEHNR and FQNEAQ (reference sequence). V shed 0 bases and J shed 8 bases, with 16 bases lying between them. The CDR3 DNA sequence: TGTGCCAGCAGCTTAGCTTCCGGCAGGGGCGGGGAAAAACTGTTTTTT. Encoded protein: CASSLASGRGGEKLFF.

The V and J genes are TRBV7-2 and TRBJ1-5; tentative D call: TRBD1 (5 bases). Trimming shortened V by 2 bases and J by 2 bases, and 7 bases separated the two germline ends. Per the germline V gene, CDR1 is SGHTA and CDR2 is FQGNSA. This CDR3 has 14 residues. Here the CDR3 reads CASSLMTGNQPQHF. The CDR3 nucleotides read TGTGCCAGCAGCTTAATGACAGGCAATCAGCCCCAGCATTTT.

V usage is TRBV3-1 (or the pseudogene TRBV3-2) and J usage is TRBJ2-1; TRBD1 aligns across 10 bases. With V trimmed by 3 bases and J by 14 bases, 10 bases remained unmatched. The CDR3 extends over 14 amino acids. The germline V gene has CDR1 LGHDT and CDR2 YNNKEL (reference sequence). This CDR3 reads CASSHRDRGGSKFF. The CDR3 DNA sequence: TGTGCCAGCAGCCACCGGGACAGGGGTGGATCGAAGTTCTTC.

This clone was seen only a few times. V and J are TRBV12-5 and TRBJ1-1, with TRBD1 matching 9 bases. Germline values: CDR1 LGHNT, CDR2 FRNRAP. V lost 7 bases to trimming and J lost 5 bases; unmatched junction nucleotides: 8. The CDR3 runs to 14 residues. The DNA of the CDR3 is TGTGCTAGTGCCCTACAGGGGGCGCTTACTGAAGCTTTCTTT. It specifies CASALQGALTEAFF.

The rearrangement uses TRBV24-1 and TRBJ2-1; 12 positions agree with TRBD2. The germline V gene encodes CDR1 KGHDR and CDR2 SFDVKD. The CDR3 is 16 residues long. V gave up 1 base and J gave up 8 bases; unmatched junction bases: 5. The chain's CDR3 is CATSDFASGRADEQFF. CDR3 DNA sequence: TGTGCCACCAGTGATTTCGCTAGCGGGAGGGCGGATGAGCAGTTCTTC.

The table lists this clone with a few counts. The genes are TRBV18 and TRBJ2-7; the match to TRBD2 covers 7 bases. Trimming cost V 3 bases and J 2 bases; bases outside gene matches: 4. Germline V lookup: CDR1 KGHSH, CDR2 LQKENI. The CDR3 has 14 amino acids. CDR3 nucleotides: TGTGCCAGCTCACCCACTAGCGACGCCTACGAGCAGTACTTC. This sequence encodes CASSPTSDAYEQYF.

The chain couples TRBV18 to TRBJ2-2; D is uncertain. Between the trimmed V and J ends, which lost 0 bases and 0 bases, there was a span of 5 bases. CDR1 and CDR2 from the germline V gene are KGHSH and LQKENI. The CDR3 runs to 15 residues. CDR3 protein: CASSPPATNTGELFF. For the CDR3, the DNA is TGTGCCAGCTCACCACCAGCCACGAACACCGGGGAGCTGTTTTTT.

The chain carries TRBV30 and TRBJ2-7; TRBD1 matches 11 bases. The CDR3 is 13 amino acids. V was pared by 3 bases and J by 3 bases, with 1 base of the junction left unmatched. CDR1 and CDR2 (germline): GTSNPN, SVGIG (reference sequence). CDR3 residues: CAWSGTGGYEQYF. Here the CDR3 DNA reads TGTGCCTGGAGCGGGACAGGGGGCTACGAGCAGTACTTC.

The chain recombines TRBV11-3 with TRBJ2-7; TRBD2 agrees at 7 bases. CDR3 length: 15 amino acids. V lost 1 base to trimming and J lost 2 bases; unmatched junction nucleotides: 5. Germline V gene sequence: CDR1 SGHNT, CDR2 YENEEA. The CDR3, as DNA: TGTGCCAGCAGCTTAGCGGCGGGAGAAGCCTACGAGCAGTACTTC. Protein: CASSLAAGEAYEQYF.

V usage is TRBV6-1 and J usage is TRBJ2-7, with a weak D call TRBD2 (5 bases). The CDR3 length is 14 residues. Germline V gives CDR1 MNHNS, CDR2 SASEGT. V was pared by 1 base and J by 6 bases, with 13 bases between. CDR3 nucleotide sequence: TGTGCCAGCAGTGAAGGGCATGCTGGACTCGAGCAGTACTTC. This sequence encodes CASSEGHAGLEQYF.

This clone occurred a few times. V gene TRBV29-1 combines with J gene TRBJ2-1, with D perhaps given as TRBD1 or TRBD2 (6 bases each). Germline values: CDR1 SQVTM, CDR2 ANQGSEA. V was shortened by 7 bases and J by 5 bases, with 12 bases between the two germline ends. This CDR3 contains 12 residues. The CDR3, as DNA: TGCAGCGGGGGGGCAGGCCACAATGAGCAGTTCTTC. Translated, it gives CSGGAGHNEQFF.

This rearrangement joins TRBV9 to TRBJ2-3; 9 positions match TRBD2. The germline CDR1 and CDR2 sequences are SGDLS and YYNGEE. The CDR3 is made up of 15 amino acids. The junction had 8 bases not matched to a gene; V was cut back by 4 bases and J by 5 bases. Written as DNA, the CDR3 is TGTGCCAGCAGCCCAAGGATAGCGGGAGTAGATACGCAGTATTTT. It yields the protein CASSPRIAGVDTQYF.

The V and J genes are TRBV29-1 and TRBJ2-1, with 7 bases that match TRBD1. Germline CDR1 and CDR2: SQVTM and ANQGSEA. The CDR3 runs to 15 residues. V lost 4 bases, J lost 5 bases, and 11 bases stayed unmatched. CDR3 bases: TGCAGCGTTGGCACAGGGGTAGTATGGCACAATGAGCAGTTCTTC. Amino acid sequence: CSVGTGVVWHNEQFF.

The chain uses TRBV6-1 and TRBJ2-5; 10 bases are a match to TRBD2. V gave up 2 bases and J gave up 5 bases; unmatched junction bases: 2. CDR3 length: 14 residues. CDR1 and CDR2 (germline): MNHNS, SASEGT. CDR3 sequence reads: CASSELAGEETQYF. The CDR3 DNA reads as TGTGCCAGCAGTGAACTAGCGGGAGAGGAGACCCAGTACTTC.